Included here is one T cell receptor beta chain sequence, with context. The sample is drawn from a study of T cells after yellow fever vaccination. Study overall: Where fractions had low cell numbers, libraries were prepared from them with the SMART-Seq v4 Ultra Low Input RNA kit.

Using its own MiXCR run on the 5' RACE reads, TCRdb lists one record per CDR3 protein. The table records hundreds of thousands of distinct CDR3 sequences, around 10% of them present only once. Trimming removed 1 base at V and 2 bases at J, with 11 bases between. This CDR3 contains 15 residues. Germline loops: CDR1 MGHRA, CDR2 YSYEKL. The sequenced sample was CD4+ T cells sorted from PBMCs, obtained 5 days after the yellow fever booster vaccination. The chain combines TRBV4-1 with TRBJ2-5, with D perhaps matching TRBD1 or TRBD2 (5 bases each). This TCR derives from a man aged 18 to 29 who received the YFV17D yellow fever vaccine. The CDR3 DNA follows: TGCGCCAGCAGCCAAGCCGGTGGGACGCAAGAGACCCAGTACTTC. Encoded protein: CASSQAGGTQETQYF.